The rows below give T cell receptor beta chains drawn from one sample of a study of tumor and adjacent non-tumor tissue in lung cancer. MiXCR was run by TCRdb on the multiplex PCR reads, yielding one entry per CDR3 protein. The top ten clones hold around a fifth of a sample with approximately 90,000 distinct CDR3 sequences, 75% to 85% of them seen once. Sequenced: distant non-tumor lung tissue. The receptors were gathered from a woman aged 50 to 60 with non-small cell lung cancer. Both conserved end residues are part of each CDR3. D genes are given only for firm matches. Size is omitted from some rows. Given values are once, few, many or a class for expanded clones.

clone_size: -; j_call: TRBJ2-7; v_call: TRBV29-1; d_call: TRBD1; cdr3_nt: TGCGTCATTGCGGCGGGACAGGGAATCGAGCAGTACTTC; cdr3_aa: CVIAAGQGIEQYF
clone_size: -; j_call: TRBJ2-3; v_call: TRBV19; d_call: -; cdr3_nt: TGTGCCAGTAGTATGGGGACTCACTGCACAGATACGCAGTATTTC; cdr3_aa: CASSMGTHCTDTQYF
clone_size: many; j_call: TRBJ2-5; v_call: TRBV7-9; d_call: -; cdr3_nt: TGTGCCAGCAGTCATTCCGGGACACCGGAAGAGACCCAGTACTTC; cdr3_aa: CASSHSGTPEETQYF
clone_size: -; j_call: TRBJ1-2; v_call: TRBV5-1; d_call: -; cdr3_nt: TGCGCCAGCAGCTTCACGGGGCTGGAGGACTACACCTTC; cdr3_aa: CASSFTGLEDYTF
clone_size: once; j_call: TRBJ1-3; v_call: TRBV30; d_call: TRBD1; cdr3_nt: TGTGCCTGGGCAGGGGGCTATGGAAACACCATATATTTT; cdr3_aa: CAWAGGYGNTIYF
clone_size: few; j_call: TRBJ2-1; v_call: TRBV7-2; d_call: -; cdr3_nt: TGTGCCAGCAGCTTATGGCAGGACAATGAGCAGTTCTTC; cdr3_aa: CASSLWQDNEQFF
clone_size: -; j_call: TRBJ2-2; v_call: TRBV6-5; d_call: TRBD1; cdr3_nt: TGTGCCAGCGGGGACTCCACAGGGGGCGTCCACGGGGAGCTGTTTTTT; cdr3_aa: CASGDSTGGVHGELFF
clone_size: -; j_call: TRBJ2-1; v_call: TRBV11-2; d_call: TRBD2; cdr3_nt: TGTGCCAGCAGCTCAGAGCCTAGCGGGAGGGCTGAGCAGTTCTTC; cdr3_aa: CASSSEPSGRAEQFF
clone_size: -; j_call: TRBJ2-2; v_call: TRBV6-5; d_call: -; cdr3_nt: -; cdr3_aa: CAGSYFAGGTGELFF
clone_size: -; j_call: TRBJ2-3; v_call: TRBV6-1; d_call: -; cdr3_nt: TGTGCCAGCAGTCCGACGCGGGGCCGCACAGATACGCAGTATTTT; cdr3_aa: CASSPTRGRTDTQYF
clone_size: -; j_call: TRBJ2-1; v_call: TRBV6-1; d_call: -; cdr3_nt: TGTGCCAGCAATGAAACGGTGGAGAGCTCCTACAATGAGCAGTTCTTC; cdr3_aa: CASNETVESSYNEQFF
clone_size: -; j_call: TRBJ2-1; v_call: TRBV4-1; d_call: -; cdr3_nt: TGCGCCAGCAGCCAGACTAAGGTTGTTGATGAGCAGTTTTTC; cdr3_aa: CASSQTKVVDEQFF
clone_size: -; j_call: TRBJ2-7; v_call: TRBV20-1; d_call: -; cdr3_nt: TGCGGTGCCCACTACGAAAACTCCTACGATCAGTACTTC; cdr3_aa: CGAHYENSYDQYF
clone_size: -; j_call: TRBJ2-4; v_call: TRBV10-3; d_call: -; cdr3_nt: TGTACCATCAGTAAGGGGGTGCTAGCCAAAAACATTCAGTACTTC; cdr3_aa: CTISKGVLAKNIQYF